These 7 T cell receptor beta chains share one sample of origin, sequenced in a study of identical twins. Each CDR3 protein is one row after TCRdb ran MiXCR on the 5' RACE reads. The sample lists some 690,000 distinct CDR3 sequences; around 20% were seen once. This sample was shared with a second study, whose subject was T cells expressing NK-cell markers.

The specimen sequenced was PBMCs. These TCRs come from a young woman in good health.

This clonotype was counted at least ten times. This chain links TRBV29-1 with TRBJ2-1, with D perhaps TRBD1 or TRBD2 (5 bases each). With 4 bases removed from V and 5 bases from J, the gap between germline ends came to 15 bases. The germline CDR1 and CDR2 sequences are SQVTM and ANQGSEA. CDR3 length: 14 amino acids. CDR3 nucleotide sequence: TGCAGCGTTGGCCAGGGAGACGCCGACAATGAGCAGTTCTTC. This translates into CSVGQGDADNEQFF.

This clonotype was recorded a few times. V gene TRBV29-1 combines with J gene TRBJ2-5; TRBD2 matches 12 bases. The trim removed 4 bases at V and 4 bases at J, leaving 4 bases unmatched. CDR1 is SQVTM, CDR2 ANQGSEA, per germline. The CDR3 runs 14 residues. CDR3 nucleotides: TGCAGCGTTGCTAGCGGGGGGGCCGGAGAGACCCAGTACTTC. It encodes CSVASGGAGETQYF.

The chain is built from TRBV5-1 and TRBJ1-3, with 7 bases that match TRBD1. The trim removed 3 bases at V and 3 bases at J, leaving 6 bases unmatched. Per the germline V gene, CDR1 is SGHRS and CDR2 is YFSETQ. The CDR3 loop spans 15 amino acids. The CDR3 protein is CASSWNYRGGNTIYF. In nucleotides, the CDR3 is TGCGCCAGCAGCTGGAACTACAGGGGTGGAAACACCATATATTTT.

The V gene is TRBV6-5, the J gene TRBJ1-5; weak D call: TRBD1 (6 bases). This CDR3 region has 16 residues. Germline V lookup: CDR1 MNHEY, CDR2 SVGAGI. Trimming pared 2 bases from V and 2 bases from J, leaving 13 bases between. CDR3: CASSYQNRAGNQPQHF. For the CDR3, the DNA is TGTGCCAGCAGTTACCAGAACAGGGCGGGCAATCAGCCCCAGCATTTT.

This clonotype was observed a single time. The genes are TRBV5-6 and TRBJ2-3; D is possibly TRBD1 (5 bases). CDR1 is SGHDT and CDR2 is YYEEEE in the germline V gene. Trimming left V 4 bases short and J 2 bases short, with 11 bases between. CDR3 length: 14 residues. CDR3 DNA sequence: TGTGCCAGCAGCCGGGTGACAGACACAGATACGCAGTATTTT. Residues: CASSRVTDTDTQYF.

This sequence joins TRBV12-3 or TRBV12-4 and TRBJ2-3; D is uncertain. This CDR3 comprises 12 residues. V was cut by 5 bases and J by 2 bases, with 5 bases left in between. The DNA for the CDR3 is TGTGCCAGCAGTGAGTACACAGATACGCAGTATTTT. It is translated as CASSEYTDTQYF.

This chain links TRBV7-9 with TRBJ2-1; 11 bases map to TRBD2. The CDR3 sequence is 15 residues long. Germline V gene sequence: CDR1 SEHNR, CDR2 FQNEAQ (reference sequence). V was pared by 8 bases and J by 7 bases, with 10 bases of the junction left unmatched. CDR3 region: CASGLWASGGNEQFF. Written as DNA, the CDR3 is TGTGCCAGCGGGCTTTGGGCTAGCGGGGGGAATGAGCAGTTCTTC.